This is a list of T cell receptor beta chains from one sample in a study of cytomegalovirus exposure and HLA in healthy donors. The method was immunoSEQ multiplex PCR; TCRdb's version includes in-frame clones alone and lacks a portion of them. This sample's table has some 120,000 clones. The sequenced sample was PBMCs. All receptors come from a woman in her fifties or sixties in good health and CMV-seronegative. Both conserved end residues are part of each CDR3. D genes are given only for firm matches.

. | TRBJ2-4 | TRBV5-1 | TGCGCCAGCAGCTTGGGACAGTCAGGGAACATTCAGTACTTC | CASSLGQSGNIQYF
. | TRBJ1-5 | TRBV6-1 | TGTGCCAGCTACCAGGACTTACTCGGCAATCAGCCCCAGCATTTT | CASYQDLLGNQPQHF
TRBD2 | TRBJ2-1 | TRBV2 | TGTGCCAGCAGTGCGAGTCTTGGGCGGGGGTCCTACAATGAGCAGTTCTTC | CASSASLGRGSYNEQFF
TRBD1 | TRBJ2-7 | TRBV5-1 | TGCGCCAGCATGCGTGGGACAGAAGTTTACGAGCAGTACTTC | CASMRGTEVYEQYF
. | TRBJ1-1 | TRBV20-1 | TGCAGTGCCCAGGGGAACACTGAAGCTTTCTTT | CSAQGNTEAFF
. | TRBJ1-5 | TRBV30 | TGTGCCTGGAAGGGGCGGTTCAATCAGCCCCAGCATTTT | CAWKGRFNQPQHF
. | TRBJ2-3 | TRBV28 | TGTGCCAGCAGTCCCTTACGAGGGGATACGCAGTATTTT | CASSPLRGDTQYF
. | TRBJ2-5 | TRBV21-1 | TGTGCCCACCGAGAGTTGGGGAGGGAGACCCAGTACTTC | CAHRELGRETQYF
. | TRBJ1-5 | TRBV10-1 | TGCGCCAGCAGTAGATCGGGGAATCAGCCCCAGCATTTT | CASSRSGNQPQHF
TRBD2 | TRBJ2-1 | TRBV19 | TGTGCCAGTAGTATCTACTATCCGGGAGGGCGGGAAAATGAGCAGTTCTTC | CASSIYYPGGRENEQFF
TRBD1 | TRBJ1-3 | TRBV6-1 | TGTGCCAGCAGTAGGTACAGGGGCGACGGAAACACCATATATTTT | CASSRYRGDGNTIYF
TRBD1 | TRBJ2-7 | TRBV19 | TGTGCCAGTGGTAGGGCACAGGGGGCAATAGGTGAGCAGTACTTC | CASGRAQGAIGEQYF
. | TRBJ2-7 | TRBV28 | TGTGCCAGCAGTTCGATGTCGTCGGGGTCCTACGAGCAGTACTTC | CASSSMSSGSYEQYF
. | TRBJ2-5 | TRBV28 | TGTGCCAGCAGTCGAGACAGGGGCGGGGGACAAGAGACCCAGTACTTC | CASSRDRGGGQETQYF
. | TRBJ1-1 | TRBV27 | TGTGCCAGCAGCCCACTCGTTTTGAACACTGAAGCTTTCTTT | CASSPLVLNTEAFF
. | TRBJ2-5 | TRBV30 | TGTGCCTGGAGACCCCAGGGGGAGACCCAGTACTTC | CAWRPQGETQYF
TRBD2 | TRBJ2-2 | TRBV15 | TGTGCCACCAGCAGGGGGGGGACTAACGGTGATACCGGGGAGCTGTTTTTT | CATSRGGTNGDTGELFF
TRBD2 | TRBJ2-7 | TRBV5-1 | TGCGCCAGCAGCTTATCCCGTCCTAGCGGGGTGTACGAGCAGTACTTC | CASSLSRPSGVYEQYF
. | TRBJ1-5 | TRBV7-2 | TGTGCCAGCAGCTTAGTGGCCGGGGTGGGCAATCAGCCCCAGCATTTT | CASSLVAGVGNQPQHF
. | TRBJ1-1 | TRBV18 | TGTGCCAGCTCACACGGGGAGAACACTGAAGCTTTCTTT | CASSHGENTEAFF
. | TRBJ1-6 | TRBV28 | TGTGCCAGCAGGAGACAGCATAATTCACCCCTCCACTTT | CASRRQHNSPLHF
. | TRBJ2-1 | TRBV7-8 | TGTGCCAGCAGCCGGGTGGGAGCCGCCAAAAATGAGCAGTTCTTC | CASSRVGAAKNEQFF
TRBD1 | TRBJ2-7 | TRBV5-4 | TGTGCCAGCACCCGGACAGGGGGCTCCTACGAGCAGTACTTC | CASTRTGGSYEQYF
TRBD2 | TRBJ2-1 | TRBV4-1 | TGCGCCAGCAGCCAAGCTGTAGCGGGGGGCGTTTCTTACAATGAGCAGTTCTTC | CASSQAVAGGVSYNEQFF
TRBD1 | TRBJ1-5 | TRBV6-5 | TGTGCCAGCAGTAAGGACAGGGGGGATCAGCCCCAGCATTTT | CASSKDRGDQPQHF
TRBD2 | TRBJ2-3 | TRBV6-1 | TGTGCCAGCAGTGAAGCTGGAGCGGGAAGAAGCACAGATACGCAGTATTTT | CASSEAGAGRSTDTQYF
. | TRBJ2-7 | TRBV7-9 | TGTGCCAGCAGCTTAGGTGGGACTCCCGGTGAGCAGTACTTC | CASSLGGTPGEQYF
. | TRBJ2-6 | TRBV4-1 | TGCGCCAGCAGCGAAGGAGCGTGGGGGGCCAACGTCCTGACTTTC | CASSEGAWGANVLTF
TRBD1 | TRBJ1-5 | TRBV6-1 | TGTGCCGGCAGCGGACAGGGAGGGAACAATCAGCCCCAGCATTTT | CAGSGQGGNNQPQHF
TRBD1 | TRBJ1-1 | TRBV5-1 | TGCGCCAGCAGCTTGGCCCAAACAGGGGGCAACACTGAAGCTTTCTTT | CASSLAQTGGNTEAFF
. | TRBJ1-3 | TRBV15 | TGTGCCACCAGGGTAGGAGCTGGAAACACCATATATTTT | CATRVGAGNTIYF
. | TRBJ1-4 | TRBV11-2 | TGTGCCAGCAGCGGGGGGACCCCTAATGAAAAACTGTTTTTT | CASSGGTPNEKLFF
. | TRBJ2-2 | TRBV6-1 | TGTGCCAGCAGTGACAGGTACCGCAACACCGGGGAGCTGTTTTTT | CASSDRYRNTGELFF
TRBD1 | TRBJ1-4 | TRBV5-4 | TGTGCCAGCAGCCCACAGGGGAATGAAAAACTGTTTTTT | CASSPQGNEKLFF
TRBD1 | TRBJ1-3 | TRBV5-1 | TGCGCCAGCAGCTTGTGGGACAGGGGGCCGTCTGGAAACACCATATATTTT | CASSLWDRGPSGNTIYF
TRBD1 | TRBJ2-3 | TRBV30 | TGTGCCTGGATAGGACAGGGGAGGGTGTATTTT | CAWIGQGRVYF
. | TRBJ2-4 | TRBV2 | TGTGCCAGCAAAGAACAGACCAAAAACATTCAGTACTTC | CASKEQTKNIQYF
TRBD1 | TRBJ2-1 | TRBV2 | TGTGCCAGCATTGCTACCCCGGGACAGGTACCCAATGAGCAGTTCTTC | CASIATPGQVPNEQFF
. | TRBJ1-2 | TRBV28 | TGTGCCAGCAGCGGGGGAGGATATGGCTACACCTTC | CASSGGGYGYTF
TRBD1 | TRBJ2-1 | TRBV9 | TGTGCCAGCAGCGAATCGGGACAGGGATCCTACAATGAGCAGTTCTTC | CASSESGQGSYNEQFF
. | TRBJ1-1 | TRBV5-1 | TGCGCCAGCAGCTTGAGGGAGGACACTGAAGCTTTCTTT | CASSLREDTEAFF
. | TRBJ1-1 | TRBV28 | TGTGCCAGCAGGACCGGGGGGATCGAAGCTTTCTTT | CASRTGGIEAFF
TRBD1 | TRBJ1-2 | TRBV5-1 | TGCGCCAGCAGCTTGGATGGGACAGAACTAGACTATGGCTACACCTTC | CASSLDGTELDYGYTF
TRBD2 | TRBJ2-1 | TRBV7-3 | TGCGCCAGCAGTTCAACCGGGACTAGCCGAGTGGATGAGCAGTTCTTC | CASSSTGTSRVDEQFF
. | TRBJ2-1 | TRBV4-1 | TGCGCCAGCAGCCCCCTACGAGTGGGCCACAATGAGCAGTTCTTC | CASSPLRVGHNEQFF
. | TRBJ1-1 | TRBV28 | TGTGCCAGCAGTCCCGGAGGCGCTGAAGCTTTCTTT | CASSPGGAEAFF
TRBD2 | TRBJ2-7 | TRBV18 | TGTGCCAGCTCACCACTGGGCGGGAGGGAAGGCTACGAGCAGTACTTC | CASSPLGGREGYEQYF
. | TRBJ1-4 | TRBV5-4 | TGTGCCAGCAGCTTGGGAGGGTCTAATGAAAAACTGTTTTTT | CASSLGGSNEKLFF
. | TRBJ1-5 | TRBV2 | TGTGCCAGCAGTGCTCAAAGGGGGATTGTCAATCAGCCCCAGCATTTT | CASSAQRGIVNQPQHF
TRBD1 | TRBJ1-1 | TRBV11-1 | TGTGCCAGCAGCTCCGGGACAGCAGCTTTCTTT | CASSSGTAAFF
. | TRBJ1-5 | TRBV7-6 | TGTGCCAGCAGCTTATTAGGAGCCTATAGCAATCAGCCCCAGCATTTT | CASSLLGAYSNQPQHF
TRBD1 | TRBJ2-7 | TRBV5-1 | TGCGCCAGCAGCCGGGGACAGGAAATTCCCTACGAGCAGTACTTC | CASSRGQEIPYEQYF